The 21 T cell receptor beta chains reported below all come from one sample, sequenced in a study of blood T cells in healthy people across ages. For the second PCR, which ran for roughly 7 to 11 cycles, a sample-barcoded 5' primer and a J-beta primer mix were used. One entry per CDR3 protein, called by TCRdb with MiXCR from the 5' RACE reads. The sample lists hundreds of thousands of distinct CDR3 sequences; approximately 52% were seen once. Sequenced input: blood. The origin of the receptors is a woman older than 75 in good health.

The genes are TRBV29-1 and TRBJ2-1; D unresolved. The length of the CDR3 is 15 residues. V gave up 0 bases and J gave up 7 bases, with 16 bases separating them. Germline assignment: CDR1 SQVTM and CDR2 ANQGSEA. The CDR3 DNA sequence: TGCAGCGTTGAAGATCTTAGGCACGTTGGGAATGAGCAGTTCTTC. Protein: CSVEDLRHVGNEQFF.

This chain uses TRBV2 with TRBJ1-4, with no clear D. Germline CDR1 is SNHLY and CDR2 is FYNNEI. The CDR3 is 12 amino acids. The V gene lost 1 base and the J gene lost 8 bases, with 5 bases spanning the gap. The CDR3 region has the DNA TGTGCCAGCAGTGAAGTTCCGGAAAAACTGTTTTTT. It yields the protein CASSEVPEKLFF.

To note about this clonotype: This may be a read error: a much more frequent sequence differs by one nucleotide. The chain links TRBV12-5 to TRBJ2-5; D call uncertain. Germline assignment: CDR1 LGHNT and CDR2 FRNRAP. Trimming shortened V by 7 bases and J by 11 bases, and 20 bases separated the two germline ends. The CDR3 length is 13 residues. This CDR3 reads CASALDLYNEQYF. The CDR3 DNA is TGTGCTAGTGCCCTTGACTTGTACAATGAGCAGTACTTC.

This clonotype has ten or more counts. The V and J genes are TRBV5-1 and TRBJ2-1, with D hard to call. V lost 0 bases and J lost 2, with 6 bases in between. Germline lookup yields CDR1 SGHRS and CDR2 YFSETQ. The CDR3 totals 14 residues. The CDR3 here is CASSLGSTYNEQFF. CDR3 nucleotides: TGCGCCAGCAGCTTGGGCAGTACCTACAATGAGCAGTTCTTC.

This chain connects TRBV6-1 to TRBJ2-3, with TRBD2 matching 8 bases. J gave up 3 bases and V 2 bases, and 4 bases lay outside the gene matches. The CDR3 runs to 15 residues. Germline CDR1 and CDR2: MNHNS and SASEGT. CDR3 in amino acids: CASSESGGKTDTQYF. CDR3 DNA: TGTGCCAGCAGTGAATCGGGGGGGAAGACAGATACGCAGTATTTT.

This clonotype was counted at least ten times. This chain links TRBV4-3 with TRBJ2-4, with 13 bases aligning to TRBD2. The better agreement between TRBJ2-7 and the DNA end casts doubt on the J call. Germline CDR1 reads LGHNA; CDR2 reads YSLEER. This CDR3 region has 17 residues. CDR3 in DNA: TGCGCCAGCAGCCCCGTTACTTTCACTAGCGGGAGGGCCGAGCAGTACTTC. Its protein is CASSPVTFTSGRAEQYF.

This clonotype was counted only a few times. V gene TRBV5-1 combines with J gene TRBJ2-7; 10 bases align to TRBD2. The germline V gene encodes CDR1 SGHRS and CDR2 YFSETQ. The CDR3 has 16 residues. The V and J ends lost 4 bases and 3 bases, in that order; junction bases with no gene match: 10. The CDR3 reads CASSPQSGRAGYEQYF. CDR3 nucleotide sequence: TGCGCCAGCAGCCCGCAGAGCGGGAGGGCTGGCTACGAGCAGTACTTC.

This clonotype occurred once. The chain uses TRBV20-1 and TRBJ1-2; no clear D gene. Trimming left V 5 bases short and J 5 bases short, with 9 bases between. CDR1 and CDR2 (germline): DFQATT, SNEGSKA (reference sequence). This CDR3 contains 11 residues. CDR3 sequence reads: CSASALYGYTF. CDR3 DNA sequence: TGCAGTGCTTCGGCCCTATATGGCTACACCTTC.

This clonotype was picked up a small number of times. The V call is TRBV6-1, the J call TRBJ2-5; 8 nucleotides line up with TRBD1. The V gene end was trimmed by 7 bases and the J gene end by 5 bases; junction bases not matched to a gene: 9. The V gene's germline CDR1 is MNHNS and CDR2 SASEGT. This CDR3 is built from 14 residues. CDR3 DNA: TGTGCCAGCACCTGGACAGGGTCCGGGGAGACCCAGTACTTC. Its translation: CASTWTGSGETQYF.

This chain links TRBV15 with TRBJ1-3; 7 bases are a match to TRBD1. Trimming removed 3 bases from V and 4 bases from J; junction bases left unmatched: 6. The CDR3 has 15 residues. The germline V gene encodes CDR1 LNHNV and CDR2 YYDKDF (reference sequence). CDR3 residues: CATSSSTGWGNTIYF. The CDR3 DNA reads TGTGCCACCAGCAGTTCGACAGGGTGGGGAAACACCATATATTTT.

The chain has TRBV12-5 and TRBJ1-6; 7 bases agree with TRBD1. J lost 6 bases, V lost 6 bases, and 8 bases had no gene match. The CDR3 runs to 15 residues. The germline V gene encodes CDR1 LGHNT and CDR2 FRNRAP. The CDR3 nucleotides are TGTGCTAGTGGCCCCGGGACAGTCGCTAATTCACCCCTCCACTTT. As protein: CASGPGTVANSPLHF.

This clonotype was counted a few times. The chain uses TRBV5-1 and TRBJ2-1, with 12 bases aligning to TRBD2. The trim removed 1 base at V and 8 bases at J, leaving 4 bases unmatched. Germline loops: CDR1 SGHRS, CDR2 YFSETQ. There are 15 residues in the CDR3. CDR3 protein: CASSLKLAGGDEQFF. The CDR3 nucleotides read TGCGCCAGCAGCTTGAAGCTAGCGGGGGGGGATGAGCAGTTCTTC.

CDR3 loop: CAISSTSGSPETQYF. The CDR3 nucleotides read TGTGCCATCAGTTCGACTAGCGGGAGCCCAGAGACCCAGTACTTC. The rearrangement links TRBV10-3 to TRBJ2-5; 12 bases map to TRBD2. Germline V lookup: CDR1 ENHRY, CDR2 SYGVKD. J was trimmed by 4 bases and V by 5 bases; bases with no gene match: 5. This CDR3 has 15 amino acids.

This clonotype was counted between two and nine times. The rearrangement joins TRBV5-1 to TRBJ2-5; D may match TRBD1 or TRBD2 (5 bases each). Germline V lookup: CDR1 SGHRS, CDR2 YFSETQ. Trimming removed 2 bases at V and 5 bases at J, with 19 bases between. The CDR3 contains 16 residues. CDR3 in amino acids: CASSFGTLNSPETQYF. The DNA of the CDR3 is TGCGCCAGCAGCTTCGGGACCCTAAATTCGCCGGAGACCCAGTACTTC.

This clonotype was counted only a few times. The chain uses TRBV27 and TRBJ1-3, with 8 bases that match TRBD1. Germline CDR1 and CDR2: MNHEY and SMNVEV (reference sequence). This CDR3 comprises 14 residues. The V segment lost 6 bases and the J segment 2 bases; nucleotides outside the gene matches: 3. Here the CDR3 reads CASSTGGAGNTIYF. As DNA, the CDR3 is TGTGCCAGCAGCACAGGGGGAGCTGGAAACACCATATATTTT.

On this clonotype itself: It may be a read error: a sequence one base away is much more abundant. This rearrangement joins TRBV27 to TRBJ2-1, with TRBD1 as a possible D gene (5 bases). The DNA end is a closer match to TRBJ2-7, so the J assignment may be wrong. Germline-derived CDR1 and CDR2 are MNHEY and SMNVEV (reference sequence). The CDR3 spans 16 residues. The CDR3 region has the DNA TGTGCCAGCAGTTTAAGGATCTTACAGGCCTACAATGAGCAGTACTTC. Residues: CASSLRILQAYNEQYF.

This clonotype was seen more than once but under ten times. The rearrangement uses TRBV20-1 and TRBJ2-1, with 8 nucleotides matching TRBD2. V gave up 1 base and J gave up 1 base; unmatched junction bases: 3. Germline V CDR1 and CDR2: DFQATT, SNEGSKA (reference sequence). The CDR3 loop spans 15 amino acids. The CDR3 loop reads CSARGTSSSYNEQFF. The DNA of the CDR3 is TGCAGTGCTAGAGGGACTAGCTCTTCCTACAATGAGCAGTTCTTC.

The chain couples TRBV3-1 to TRBJ1-5; D ambiguous. Germline V gene data show CDR1 as LGHDT and CDR2 as YNNKEL (reference sequence). V lost 4 bases, J lost 5 bases, and 12 bases lay in between. CDR3 size: 14 residues. In nucleotides, the CDR3 is TGTGCCAGCAGCCGGCTGGGCGGGGATCAGCCCCAGCATTTT. It yields the protein CASSRLGGDQPQHF.

As to this clonotype: This may stem from a read error, because a much larger clone lies one nucleotide away. The genes are TRBV12-3 or TRBV12-4 and TRBJ2-3, with D possibly being TRBD1 (6 bases). This CDR3 contains 13 residues. CDR3 nucleotides: TGTGCCAGCAGGGACAGCAACACAGATACGCGGTATTTT. Protein: CASRDSNTDTRYF.

V and J are TRBV20-1 and TRBJ2-5, with TRBD1 matching over 8 bases. J gave up 4 bases and V 5 bases, and 15 bases lay outside the gene matches. The CDR3 is 16 amino acids. Germline V lookup: CDR1 DFQATT, CDR2 SNEGSKA (reference sequence). The CDR3 protein is CSAPPGQAGITETQYF. The CDR3 bases are TGCAGTGCTCCCCCGGGACAGGCAGGAATCACAGAGACCCAGTACTTC.

This clonotype was seen ten or more times. J is TRBJ2-7 and V is TRBV4-1, with TRBD1 matching 8 bases. CDR1 and CDR2 (germline): MGHRA, YSYEKL. CDR3 length: 15 residues. V gave up 1 base and J gave up 4 bases; unmatched junction bases: 6. CDR3 region: CASSQVRDRLYEQYF. The CDR3 DNA follows: TGCGCCAGCAGCCAAGTAAGGGACAGGCTATACGAGCAGTACTTC.